These T cell receptor beta chains were read from a single sample in a study of T cell repertoires in cytomegalovirus infection. Each CDR3 protein gets one entry after TCRdb re-called the reads with MiXCR. This repertoire shows about 450,000 distinct CDR3 sequences, approximately 33% found once; its top ten account for approximately 15%. The sequenced sample was PBMCs. These receptors all stem from a human donor in good health (CMV status not recorded). Some clones in this sample may be carry-over from other donors' samples. CDR3s include the opening cysteine and the closing phenylalanine or tryptophan.

>12|TRBJ1-1|TRBV28
CASIRSVGEAFF
>14|TRBJ1-5|TRBV7-2
CASSSYRVSQPQHF
>15|TRBJ1-4|TRBV6-6
CASQTGDATNEKLFF
>14|TRBJ1-4|TRBV20-1
CSARGHTGGEKLFF
>14|TRBJ1-2|TRBV29-1
CSVDPGQGNYGYTF
>16|TRBJ2-7|TRBV14
CASSELPDRPTYEQYF
>16|TRBJ2-5|TRBV7-3
CASSPGGVGSRETQYF
>15|TRBJ1-1|TRBV7-8
CASSSYRGGNTEAFF
>15|TRBJ1-3|TRBV25-1
CASRGQGVLGNTIYF
>12|TRBJ1-1|TRBV7-2
CASSRINREAFF
>19|TRBJ1-3|TRBV6-1
CASSDLRWGRRSSGNTIYF
>15|TRBJ2-7|TRBV2
CASSESPLSSYEQYF
>14|TRBJ1-4|TRBV7-9
CASSSQGANEKLFF
>16|TRBJ1-1|TRBV11-3
CASSRPVTVMNTEAFF
>14|TRBJ1-2|TRBV7-9
CASSLGRELYGYTF
>13|TRBJ2-7|TRBV29-1
CSVDDGIPYEQYF
>16|TRBJ1-5|TRBV4-1
CASSKDGTGFNQPQHF
>14|TRBJ1-1|TRBV5-1
CASSFPDLNTEAFF
>15|TRBJ2-6|TRBV6-2/TRBV6-3
CASSYLSASANVLTF
>16|TRBJ2-1|TRBV7-8
CASSPRTSGEYNEQFF
>15|TRBJ2-7|TRBV6-2/TRBV6-3
CASSYDRGLGREQYF
>15|TRBJ2-3|TRBV7-9
CASSPGQGRTDTQYF
>13|TRBJ2-5|TRBV29-1
CSIRDRGEETQYF
>15|TRBJ2-3|TRBV4-1
CASSQEMGSTDTQYF